This T cell receptor (beta chain) is drawn from a study of T cells in Graves' hyperthyroidism and ophthalmopathy. Amplified TCR beta CDR3 regions derived from RNA transcripts. The primer set for the first-round RT-PCR of the TCR CDR3 was HTBI. TCRdb redid the calling of the multiplex PCR reads with MiXCR, one entry per CDR3 protein. This sample carries a few hundred thousand distinct CDR3 sequences, approximately 14% of them seen once, and the ten largest clones take just under 8%. This clonotype was counted ten times or more. Trimming took 6 bases from V and 5 from J; bases not matched to a gene: 10. This CDR3 contains 16 residues. Germline CDR1 and CDR2: SNHLY and FYNNEI.

This chain links TRBV2 with TRBJ1-6, with TRBD1 matching 7 bases. Specimen: blood. The TCR sequence derives from a woman between 18 and 29 years old with Graves' hyperthyroidism. The CDR3 spells CASSLTGTAHNSPLHF. The CDR3 DNA follows: TGTGCCAGCAGCCTCACCGGGACAGCCCATAATTCACCCCTCCACTTT.